The T cell receptor (beta chain) under discussion was sequenced for a study of control samples from healthy donors and cancer patients. TCRdb's copy holds only in-frame clones and misses some; the assay was immunoSEQ multiplex PCR. The sample lists over 80,000 clones; roughly 89% were seen once. The CDR3 is 16 residues long. The ends lost 8 bases at V and 1 base at J; junction bases unmatched: 8. Per germline, CDR1 LNHDA and CDR2 SQIVND (reference sequence). The rearrangement uses TRBV19 and TRBJ2-1, with TRBD2 matching over 10 bases. Sequenced sample: blood. This receptor was identified in a man younger than 40 in good health. The CDR3 DNA is TGTGCCAGTGCGTCCGGGACTAGCGTGTCCTACAATGAGCAGTTCTTC. Protein sequence: CASASGTSVSYNEQFF.